This T cell receptor (beta chain) originates from a study of blood T cell repertoires in COVID-19. The length of the CDR3 is 14 residues. Germline CDR1 is SGHRS and CDR2 is YFSETQ. J lost 7 bases, V lost 4 bases, and 7 bases had no gene match. Assay used: immunoSEQ multiplex PCR; TCRdb lists only in-frame clones, some missing. The sample has around 70,000 clones, approximately 90% seen once. The TCR sequence derives from a man aged 45-65 years with COVID-19, enrolled during active disease. V gene TRBV5-1 combines with J gene TRBJ2-1; 8 bases line up with TRBD1. The sample consisted of peripheral blood. CDR3 in DNA: TGCGCCAGCAGCCTCCGGACAGGGTATAATGAGCAGTTCTTC. This codes for CASSLRTGYNEQFF.